Included here is one TCR beta chain sequence, with context. Its antigen is undetermined. The same CDR3 arises from other DNA sequences in this sample as well. From germline, CDR1 is GTSNPN and CDR2 SVGIG (reference sequence). CDR3 size: 15 residues. V dropped 2 bases and J dropped 6; count of bases not matched to a gene: 7. The sample comes from a study of cytomegalovirus exposure and HLA in healthy donors. Study context: A previous analysis identified around 120 million unique TCR beta sequences derived from some 200 million T cells. Clustering assigned about four fifths of the roughly 400 genotyped donors to the Caucasian-associated ancestry cluster. Study results and caveats: Later analysis found that TCR beta chains associated with HLA were more clonally expanded than other, equally common chains. A later analysis associated 15,000 or so TCR beta sequences with HLA alleles at a 0.05 false discovery rate.

With 60 Vbeta and 13 Jbeta primers, the PCR was carried out. The data were produced by immunoSEQ multiplex PCR, yet TCRdb's version contains in-frame clones alone and is incomplete. The sample comprises about 200,000 clones, less than 85% of which are singletons, and 0.63% rests with the top ten. The V gene is TRBV30, the J gene TRBJ2-1; 10 bases agree with TRBD1. The sequencing input was PBMCs. The TCR comes from a man between 18 and 35 years old in good health and CMV-seronegative. Here the CDR3 DNA reads TGTGCCTGGAGTTCGGGACAGGGGATAGTCAATGAGCAGTTCTTC. Amino acid sequence: CAWSSGQGIVNEQFF.